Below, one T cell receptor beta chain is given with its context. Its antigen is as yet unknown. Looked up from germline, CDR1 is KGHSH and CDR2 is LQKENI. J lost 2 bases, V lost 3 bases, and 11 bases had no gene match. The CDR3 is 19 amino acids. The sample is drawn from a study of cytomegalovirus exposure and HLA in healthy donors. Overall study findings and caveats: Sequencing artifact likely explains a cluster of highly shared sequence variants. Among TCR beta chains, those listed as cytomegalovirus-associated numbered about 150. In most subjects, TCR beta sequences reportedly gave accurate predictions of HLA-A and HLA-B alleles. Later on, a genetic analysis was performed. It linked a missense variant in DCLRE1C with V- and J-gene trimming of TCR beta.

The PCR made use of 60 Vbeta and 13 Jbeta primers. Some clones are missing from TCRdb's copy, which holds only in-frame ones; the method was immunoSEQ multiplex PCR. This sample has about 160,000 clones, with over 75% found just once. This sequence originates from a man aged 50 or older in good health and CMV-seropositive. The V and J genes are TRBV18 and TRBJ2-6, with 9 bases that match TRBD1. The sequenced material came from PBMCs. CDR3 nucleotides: TGTGCCAGCTCACCGGGGCTGGGACAGGGAGCTCCTGGGGCCAACGTCCTGACTTTC. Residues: CASSPGLGQGAPGANVLTF.